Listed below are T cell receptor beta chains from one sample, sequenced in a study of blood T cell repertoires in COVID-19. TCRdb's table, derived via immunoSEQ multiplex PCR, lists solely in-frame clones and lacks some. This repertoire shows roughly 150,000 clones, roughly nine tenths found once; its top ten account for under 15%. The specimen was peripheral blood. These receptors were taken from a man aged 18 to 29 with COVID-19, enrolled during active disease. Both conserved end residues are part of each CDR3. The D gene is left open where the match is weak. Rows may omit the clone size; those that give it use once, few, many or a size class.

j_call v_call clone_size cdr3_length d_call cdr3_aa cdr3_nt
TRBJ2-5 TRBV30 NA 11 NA CAWSGQETQYF TGTGCCTGGAGCGGTCAAGAGACCCAGTACTTC
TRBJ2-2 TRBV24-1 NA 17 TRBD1 CATSDSRDRGITGELFF TGTGCCACCAGTGATTCAAGGGACAGGGGGATCACCGGGGAGCTGTTTTTT
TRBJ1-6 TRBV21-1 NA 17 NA CASSPSEGSSYNSPLHF TGTGCCAGCAGCCCATCGGAGGGGAGCTCCTATAATTCACCCCTCCACTTT
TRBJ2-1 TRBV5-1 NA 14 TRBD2 CASSTLAGGNEQFF TGCGCCAGCAGCACACTAGCGGGAGGCAATGAGCAGTTCTTC
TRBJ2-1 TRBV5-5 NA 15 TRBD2 CASSLTSGRAAEQFF TGTGCCAGCAGCTTGACTAGCGGGAGGGCCGCGGAGCAGTTCTTC
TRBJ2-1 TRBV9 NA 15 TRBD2 CASSVDLLAGGPQFF TGTGCCAGCAGCGTAGATCTCCTAGCGGGAGGTCCGCAGTTCTTC
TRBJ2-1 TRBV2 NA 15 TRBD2 CASSLGLAGGYEQFF TGTGCCAGCAGTCTTGGACTAGCGGGAGGCTATGAGCAGTTCTTC
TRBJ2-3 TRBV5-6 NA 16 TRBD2 CASSLGSGGSTDTQYF TGTGCCAGCAGCTTGGGTAGCGGGGGGAGCACAGATACGCAGTATTTT
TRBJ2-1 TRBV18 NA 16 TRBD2 CAGSRGGTSGNNEQFF TGTGCCGGATCCCGTGGCGGGACTAGCGGGAACAATGAGCAGTTCTTC
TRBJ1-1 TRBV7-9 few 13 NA CASSLAAGTEAFF TGTGCCAGCAGCTTAGCGGCTGGTACTGAAGCTTTCTTT
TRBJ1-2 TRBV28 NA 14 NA CASSFQGRDYGYTF TGTGCCAGCAGTTTTCAGGGGCGGGACTATGGCTACACCTTC
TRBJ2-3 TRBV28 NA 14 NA CASSFESRTDTQYF TGTGCCAGCAGTTTCGAGAGCCGCACAGATACGCAGTATTTT
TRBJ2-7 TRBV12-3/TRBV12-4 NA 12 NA CASSYRVYEQYF TGTGCCAGCAGCTACAGGGTCTACGAGCAGTACTTC
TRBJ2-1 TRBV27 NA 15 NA CASSLWRSSYNEQFF TGTGCCAGCAGTTTATGGAGGAGCTCCTACAATGAGCAGTTCTTC
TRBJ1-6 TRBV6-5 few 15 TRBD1 CASSPRQGINSPLHF TGTGCCAGCAGCCCCCGACAGGGAATTAATTCACCCCTCCACTTT
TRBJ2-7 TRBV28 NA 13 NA CASIGGRFYEQYF TGTGCCTCTATAGGAGGGAGGTTCTACGAGCAGTACTTC
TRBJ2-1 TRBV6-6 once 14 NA CASSRAGGYNEQFF TGTGCCAGCAGTAGGGCAGGGGGGTACAATGAGCAGTTCTTC
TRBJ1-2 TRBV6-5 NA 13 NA CASSRTGYWGYTF TGTGCCAGCAGCCGTACAGGCTATTGGGGCTACACCTTC
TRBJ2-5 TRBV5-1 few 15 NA CASSLEGFRVETQYF TGCGCCAGCAGCTTGGAAGGTTTCAGGGTGGAGACCCAGTACTTC
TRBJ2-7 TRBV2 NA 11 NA CASSATYEQYF TGTGCCAGCAGTGCTACCTACGAGCAGTACTTC
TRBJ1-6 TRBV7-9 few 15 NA CASSSTATAPSPLHF TGTGCCAGCAGCTCGACAGCTACGGCCCCTTCACCCCTCCACTTT
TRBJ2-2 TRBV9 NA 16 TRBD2 CASSGLAGGRTGELFF TGTGCCAGCAGCGGACTAGCGGGAGGAAGGACCGGGGAGCTGTTTTTT
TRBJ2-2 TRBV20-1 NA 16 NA CSASIFPGANTGELFF TGCAGTGCTAGTATTTTTCCGGGGGCGAACACCGGGGAGCTGTTTTTT
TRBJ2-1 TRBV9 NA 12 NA CASSSRGDRQFF TGTGCCAGCAGCTCGCGGGGGGACAGGCAGTTCTTC
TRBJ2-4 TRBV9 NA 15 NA CASSDGSKPKNIQYF TGTGCCAGCAGCGACGGGAGTAAACCCAAAAACATTCAGTACTTC
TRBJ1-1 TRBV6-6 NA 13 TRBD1 CASTTGGVTEAFF TGTGCCAGCACTACAGGGGGGGTGACTGAAGCTTTCTTT
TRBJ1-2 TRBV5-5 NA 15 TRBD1 CASSLGQGGNYGYTF TGTGCCAGCAGCTTGGGACAGGGGGGCAACTATGGCTACACCTTC
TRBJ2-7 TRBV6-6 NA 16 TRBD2 CASSYARTSGRFEQYF TGTGCCAGCAGTTATGCTAGGACTAGCGGGAGGTTCGAGCAGTACTTC
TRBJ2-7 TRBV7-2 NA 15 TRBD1 CASSFWTGEAYEQYF TGTGCCAGCAGCTTTTGGACAGGGGAAGCCTACGAGCAGTACTTC
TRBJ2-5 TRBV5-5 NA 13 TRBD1 CASSRDSQETQYF TGTGCCAGCAGCCGGGACAGCCAAGAGACCCAGTACTTC
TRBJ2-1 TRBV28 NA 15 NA CASSSSDTIYNEQFF TGTGCCAGCAGTTCTAGCGACACTATCTACAATGAGCAGTTCTTC
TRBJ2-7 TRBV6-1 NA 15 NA CASSERAGTTFEQYF TGTGCCAGCAGTGAACGCGCGGGAACCACTTTCGAGCAGTACTTC